One sample yielded the 5 T cell receptor beta chains listed below, sequenced in a study of blood T cell repertoires in COVID-19. TCRdb's copy holds only in-frame clones and misses some; the assay was immunoSEQ multiplex PCR. Altogether over 350,000 clones are present, 80% to 90% being singletons, with the ten largest covering over 1.1%. Sequencing used peripheral blood. Every receptor here comes from a woman in her twenties or thirties with active or convalescent COVID-19.

The chain carries TRBV6-1 and TRBJ1-1, with D maybe TRBD1 (6 bases). V lost 1 base and J lost 0, with 12 bases in between. The CDR3 totals 16 residues. Germline V gives CDR1 MNHNS, CDR2 SASEGT. This chain's CDR3 is CASSEVGGDLNTEAFF. CDR3 coding DNA: TGTGCCAGCAGTGAAGTAGGGGGGGACTTGAACACTGAAGCTTTCTTT.

The chain recombines TRBV19 with TRBJ2-2, with TRBD2 identical over 10 bases. J lost 4 bases, V lost 4 bases, and 3 bases had no gene match. CDR3 length: 15 amino acids. CDR1 is LNHDA and CDR2 is SQIVND in the germline V gene (reference sequence). The CDR3 sequence: CASSTSGSFTGELFF. CDR3 DNA: TGTGCCAGTAGTACTAGCGGGAGTTTCACCGGGGAGCTGTTTTTT. The complete variable domain, with remaining parts taken from reference TRBV19 and TRBJ2-2, reads DGGITQSPKYLFRKEGQNVTLSCEQNLNHDAMYWYRQDPGQGLRLIYYSQIVNDFQKGDIAEGYSVSREKKESFPLTVTSAQKNPTAFYLCASSTSGSFTGELFFGEGSRLTVL.

In nucleotides, the CDR3 is TGTGCCAGCACCGGAAAAGTAGCGGGAGTGTCCTACAATGAGCAGTTCTTC. Translated: CASTGKVAGVSYNEQFF. The chain has TRBV5-6 and TRBJ2-1; 9 bases align to TRBD2. The CDR3 consists of 17 residues. Losses at the gene ends were 6 bases for V and 1 base for J; bases not matched to a gene: 11. Germline loops: CDR1 SGHDT, CDR2 YYEEEE.

The chain combines TRBV11-2 with TRBJ2-7; D gene unclear. CDR1 is SGHAT and CDR2 is FQNNGV in the germline V gene. The CDR3 consists of 15 residues. The V and J ends lost 6 bases and 0 bases respectively, with 15 bases between them. DNA of the CDR3: TGTGCCAGCAGTCCCAACAATGTTCTCTCCTACGAGCAGTACTTC. It codes for CASSPNNVLSYEQYF.

The rearrangement links TRBV7-8 to TRBJ2-7; D is possibly TRBD1 (6 bases). The CDR3 sequence is 14 residues long. The V end lost 2 bases, the J end lost 5 bases, and 13 bases lay between the germline ends. Germline values: CDR1 SGHVS, CDR2 FQNEAQ. The CDR3 reads CASSLYLDSNEQYF. For the CDR3, the DNA is TGTGCCAGCAGCTTATATTTGGACAGCAACGAGCAGTACTTC.